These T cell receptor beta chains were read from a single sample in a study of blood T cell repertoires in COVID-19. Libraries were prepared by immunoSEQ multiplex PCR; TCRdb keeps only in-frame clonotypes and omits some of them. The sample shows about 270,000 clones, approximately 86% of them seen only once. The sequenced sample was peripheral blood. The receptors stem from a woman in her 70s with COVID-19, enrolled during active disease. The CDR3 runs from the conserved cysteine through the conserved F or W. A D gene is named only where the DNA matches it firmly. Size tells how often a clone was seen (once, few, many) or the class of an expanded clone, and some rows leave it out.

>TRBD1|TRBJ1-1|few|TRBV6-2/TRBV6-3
TGTGCCAGCAGCGCAGGGGGTCGCGCTTTCTTT
CASSAGGRAFF
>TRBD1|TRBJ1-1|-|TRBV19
TGTGCCAGTAGTGCGGACAGGGTGAACACTGAAGCTTTCTTT
CASSADRVNTEAFF
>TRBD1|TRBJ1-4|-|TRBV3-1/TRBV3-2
TGTGCCAGCAGCCCAAATGGACAGGGAGAGGAAAAACTGTTTTTT
CASSPNGQGEEKLFF
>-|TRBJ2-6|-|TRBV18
TGTGCCAGCTCGGTAGACAGGTCAACCAACGTCCTGACTTTC
CASSVDRSTNVLTF
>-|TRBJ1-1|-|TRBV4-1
TGCGCCAGCAGCCAAGATAAAAGGCAGGGAGCTTTCTTT
CASSQDKRQGAFF
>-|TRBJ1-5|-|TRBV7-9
TGTGCCAGCAGCTTGGTGGGCCCGGGGCAGCCCCAGCATTTT
CASSLVGPGQPQHF
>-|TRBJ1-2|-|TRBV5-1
TGCGCCAGCAGCTCATCCCCAGGGAACTATGGCTACACCTTC
CASSSSPGNYGYTF
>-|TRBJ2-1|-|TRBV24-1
TGTGCCACCAGTGATCCGGGACAAGCAAAGGACTCCTACAATGAGCAGTTCTTC
CATSDPGQAKDSYNEQFF
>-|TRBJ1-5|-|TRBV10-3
TGTGCCAGCTCTGAGGGGGGGCAGGCGCCCCAGCATTTT
CASSEGGQAPQHF
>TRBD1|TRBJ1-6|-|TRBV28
TGTGCCAGCAGTTCGGGACAGGGGCATAATTCACCCCTCCACTTT
CASSSGQGHNSPLHF
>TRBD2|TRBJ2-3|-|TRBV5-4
TGTGCCAGCAGCCGAACTAGCGCCGGCACAGATACGCAGTATTTT
CASSRTSAGTDTQYF
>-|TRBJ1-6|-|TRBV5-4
TGTGCCAGCAGCCTACAGGGTTTGACCCACTATAATTCACCCCTCCACTTT
CASSLQGLTHYNSPLHF
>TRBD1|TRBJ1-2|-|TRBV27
TGTGCCAGCAGTTCAGGACAGGGTGCCGGCTACACCTTC
CASSSGQGAGYTF
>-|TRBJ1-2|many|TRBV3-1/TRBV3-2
TGTGCCAGCAGCTCGGGTCTCGGGGGCTACACCTTC
CASSSGLGGYTF
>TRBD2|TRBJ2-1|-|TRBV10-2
TGCGCCAGCGCAAATAGCGGGGGGGCCGGGAATGAGCAGTTCTTC
CASANSGGAGNEQFF
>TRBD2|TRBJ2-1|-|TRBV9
TGTGCCAGCAGCGCCGGACTAGCGGAATACAATGAGCAGTTCTTC
CASSAGLAEYNEQFF
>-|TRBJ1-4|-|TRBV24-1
TGTGCCACCAGTGACCCGAGGGGACAAAATGAAAAACTGTTTTTT
CATSDPRGQNEKLFF
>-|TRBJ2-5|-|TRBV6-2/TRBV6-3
TGTGCCAGCAGTACGGGACTGGGACCCCAAGAGACCCAGTACTTC
CASSTGLGPQETQYF
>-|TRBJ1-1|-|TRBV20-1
TGCAGTGCTAAACGGGAAGAAGAAGCTTTCTTT
CSAKREEEAFF
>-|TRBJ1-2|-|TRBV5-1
TGCGCCAGCAGCCACGACACCCTCTATGGCTACACCTTC
CASSHDTLYGYTF
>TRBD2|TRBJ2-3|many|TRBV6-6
TGTGCCAGCAGTCCAAGAAGGACTAGCGGGACGGCTCCGGGGGGTACGCAGTATTTT
CASSPRRTSGTAPGGTQYF
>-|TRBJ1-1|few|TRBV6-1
TGTGCCAGCAGTGAAGCGCTGGAGTTGAACACTGAAGCTTTCTTT
CASSEALELNTEAFF
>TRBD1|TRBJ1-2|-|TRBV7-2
TGTGCCAGCAGCTTAGCGCAGGGGGCAAGATATGGCTACACCTTC
CASSLAQGARYGYTF
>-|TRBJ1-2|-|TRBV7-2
TGTGCCAGCAGCACACGACAGGCCCTCTATGGCTACACCTTC
CASSTRQALYGYTF
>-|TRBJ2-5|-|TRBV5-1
TGCGCCAGCAGTTTTGGGTCACAGGAGACCCAGTACTTC
CASSFGSQETQYF